This T cell receptor beta chain was recorded in a study of blood T cell repertoires in COVID-19. CDR1 is LGHDT and CDR2 is YNNKEL in the germline V gene (reference sequence). The CDR3 spans 14 residues. V was clipped by 6 bases and J by 6 bases; unmatched bases: 5. Original data processing: From reference gene primer amplification, estimates of nucleated cell counts were derived. Assay: immunoSEQ multiplex PCR; the TCRdb copy retains only in-frame clones and omits some. V and J calls and clone size are copied from that table; D and trimming were computed from the DNA. Seen here are 120,000 to 150,000 clones, roughly 79% observed once, and the top ten hold roughly 8%.

The sequencing sample was made of peripheral blood. The V call is TRBV3-1 (or the pseudogene TRBV3-2), the J call TRBJ1-3; 10 bases are a match to TRBD1. The TCR sequence derives from a human donor with acute or convalescent COVID-19. The donor label of this sample is uncertain. The CDR3 sequence is CASSPDRGPNTIYF. The CDR3 DNA is TGTGCCAGCAGTCCCGACAGGGGGCCAAACACCATATATTTT.